One sample yielded the 6 T cell receptor beta chains listed below, sequenced in a study of vaccination effects on CD4 cells after COVID-19. Prior to sequencing, the ViraFEST assay stimulated PBMC with viral peptide pools, which expanded the antigen-specific CD4+ T cells. Subsequent to 10 days of culture, CD4+ T cells were isolated. The method was immunoSEQ multiplex PCR; TCRdb's version includes in-frame clones alone and lacks a portion of them. The repertoire has tens of thousands of clones, 74% of them found once; the top ten carry roughly 1.9%. No antigen has been assigned to these receptors. Source: CD4+ T cells from PBMCs cultured with HCoV-229E spike peptides, taken before COVID-19 vaccination. The source is a human donor who received a COVID-19 vaccine.

The chain carries TRBV2 and TRBJ2-1; D call uncertain. The germline V gene encodes CDR1 SNHLY and CDR2 FYNNEI. This CDR3 comprises 15 residues. V gave up 7 bases and J gave up 0 bases, with 13 bases separating them. CDR3 DNA sequence: TGTGCCAGCATTCCTAGGACGGGCTCCTACAATGAGCAGTTCTTC. Translated: CASIPRTGSYNEQFF.

The V call is TRBV27, the J call TRBJ1-1; no clear D. Trimming removed 3 bases at V and 7 bases at J, with 12 bases between. CDR3 size: 13 residues. Germline CDR1 is MNHEY and CDR2 is SMNVEV (reference sequence). This CDR3 reads CASSLRVDSEAFF. CDR3 DNA sequence: TGTGCCAGCAGTTTGCGGGTTGATAGTGAAGCTTTCTTT.

The sample holds one count of this clone. The chain combines TRBV30 with TRBJ1-3; D unresolved. V gave up 4 bases and J gave up 4 bases, with 20 bases separating them. In germline, CDR1 is GTSNPN, CDR2 SVGIG (reference sequence). The CDR3 contains 16 residues. The CDR3 bases are TGTGCCTGGACCGGGCCCAGAACTTTTTACGGAAACACCATATATTTT. Its protein is CAWTGPRTFYGNTIYF.

This clone was recorded a few times. The V and J genes are TRBV7-9 and TRBJ1-2; D gene unclear. This CDR3 comprises 14 residues. The germline V and J ends were trimmed by 1 base and 1 base, with 7 bases remaining between them. Germline CDR1 reads SEHNR; CDR2 reads FQNEAQ (reference sequence). CDR3 bases: TGTGCCAGCAGCTTAGAGGCGGTTAACTATGGCTACACCTTC. The encoded protein is CASSLEAVNYGYTF.

The chain is built from TRBV7-8 and TRBJ1-2; the D gene is possibly TRBD1 (5 bases). Germline-derived CDR1 and CDR2 are SGHVS and FQNEAQ. This CDR3 is 14 amino acids long. Between the trimmed V and J ends, which lost 8 bases and 4 bases, there was a span of 17 bases. CDR3 amino acids: CASGDYQGVYGYTF. The DNA for the CDR3 is TGTGCCAGCGGCGACTATCAGGGAGTCTATGGCTACACCTTC.

The chain uses TRBV18 and TRBJ2-1; maybe TRBD2 (6 bases). The germline V gene has CDR1 KGHSH and CDR2 LQKENI. Trimming shortened V by 0 bases and J by 9 bases, and 9 bases separated the two germline ends. This CDR3 region has 13 residues. Here the CDR3 DNA reads TGTGCCAGCTCACCACCGGGGCGGGGTGAGCAGTTCTTC. The encoded protein is CASSPPGRGEQFF.